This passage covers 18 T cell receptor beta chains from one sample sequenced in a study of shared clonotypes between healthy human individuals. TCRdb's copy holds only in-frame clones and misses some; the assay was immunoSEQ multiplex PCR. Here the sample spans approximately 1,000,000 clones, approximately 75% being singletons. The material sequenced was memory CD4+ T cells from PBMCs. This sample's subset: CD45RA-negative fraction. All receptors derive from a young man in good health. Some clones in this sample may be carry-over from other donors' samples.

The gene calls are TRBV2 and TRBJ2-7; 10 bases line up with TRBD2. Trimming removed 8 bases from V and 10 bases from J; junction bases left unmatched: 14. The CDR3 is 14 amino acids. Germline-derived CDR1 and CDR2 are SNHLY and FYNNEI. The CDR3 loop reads CASGGALAGALQYF. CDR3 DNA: TGTGCCAGCGGCGGGGCGCTAGCGGGAGCTCTCCAGTACTTC. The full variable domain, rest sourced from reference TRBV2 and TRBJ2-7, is EPEVTQTPSHQVTQMGQEVILRCVPISNHLYFYWYRQILGQKVEFLVSFYNNEISEKSEIFDDQFSVERPDGSNFTLKIRSTKLEDSAMYFCASGGALAGALQYFGPGTRLTVT.

The CDR3 DNA reads as TGCGCCAGCAGCACCCAACAGGGGCGCACAGATACGCAGTATTTT. It codes for CASSTQQGRTDTQYF. The chain carries TRBV5-1 and TRBJ2-3; TRBD1 agrees at 7 bases. The CDR3 spans 15 residues. Germline CDR1 is SGHRS and CDR2 is YFSETQ. Trimming took 4 bases from V and 1 from J; bases not matched to a gene: 6.

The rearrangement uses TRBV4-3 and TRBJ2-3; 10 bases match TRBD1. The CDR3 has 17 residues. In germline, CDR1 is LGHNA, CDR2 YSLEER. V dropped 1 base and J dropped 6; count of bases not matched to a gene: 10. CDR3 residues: CASSQVAGTGDSDTQYF. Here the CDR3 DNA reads TGCGCCAGCAGCCAAGTGGCCGGGACAGGGGATAGCGATACGCAGTATTTT.

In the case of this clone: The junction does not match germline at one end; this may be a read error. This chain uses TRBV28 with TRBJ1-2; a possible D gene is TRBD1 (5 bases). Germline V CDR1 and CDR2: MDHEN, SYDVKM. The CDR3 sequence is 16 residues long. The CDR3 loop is CVSSPNFPARVGGYTF. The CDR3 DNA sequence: TGTGTCAGCAGCCCTAATTTTCCAGCCAGGGTAGGAGGCTACACCTTC.

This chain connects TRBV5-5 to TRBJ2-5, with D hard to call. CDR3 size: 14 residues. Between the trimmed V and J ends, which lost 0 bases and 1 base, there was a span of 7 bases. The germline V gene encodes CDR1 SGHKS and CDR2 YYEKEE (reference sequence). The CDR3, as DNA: TGTGCCAGCAGCTTGGTTGTCGGCCAAGAGACCCAGTACTTC. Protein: CASSLVVGQETQYF.

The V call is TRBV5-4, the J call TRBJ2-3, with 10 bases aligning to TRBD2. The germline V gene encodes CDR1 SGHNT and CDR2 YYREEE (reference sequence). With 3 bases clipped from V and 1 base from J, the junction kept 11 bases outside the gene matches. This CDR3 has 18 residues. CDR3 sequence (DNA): TGTGCCAGCAGCTATCTATTATTTGGGACTAGCGGCACAGATACGCAGTATTTT. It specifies CASSYLLFGTSGTDTQYF.

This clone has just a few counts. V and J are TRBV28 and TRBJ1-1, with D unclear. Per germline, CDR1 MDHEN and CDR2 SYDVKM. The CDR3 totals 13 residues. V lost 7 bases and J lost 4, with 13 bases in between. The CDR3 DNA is TGTGCCAGCAAACTCTCGGCCGGCACTGAAGCTTTCTTT. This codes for CASKLSAGTEAFF.

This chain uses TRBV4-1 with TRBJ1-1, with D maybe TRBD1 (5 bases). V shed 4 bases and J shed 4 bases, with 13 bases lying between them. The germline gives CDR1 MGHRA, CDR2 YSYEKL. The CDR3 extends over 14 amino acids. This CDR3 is CASSRGGDFTEAFF. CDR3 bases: TGCGCCAGCAGCCGGGGAGGGGATTTCACTGAAGCTTTCTTT.

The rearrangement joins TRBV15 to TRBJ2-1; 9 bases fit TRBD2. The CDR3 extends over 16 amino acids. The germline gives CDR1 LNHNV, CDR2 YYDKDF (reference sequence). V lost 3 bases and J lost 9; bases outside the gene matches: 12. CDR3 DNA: TGTGCCACCAGCAGCCGGGGACTAGCCGCTTCGGTTGAGCAGTTCTTC. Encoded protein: CATSSRGLAASVEQFF.

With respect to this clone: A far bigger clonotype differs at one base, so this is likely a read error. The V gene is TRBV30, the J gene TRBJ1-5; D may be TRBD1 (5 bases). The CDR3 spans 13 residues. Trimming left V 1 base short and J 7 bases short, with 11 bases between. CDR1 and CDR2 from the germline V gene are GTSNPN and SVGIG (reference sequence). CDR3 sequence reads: CAWSALGDQPQHF. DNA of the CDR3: TGTGCCTGGAGTGCACTTGGGGACCAGCCCCAGCATTTT.

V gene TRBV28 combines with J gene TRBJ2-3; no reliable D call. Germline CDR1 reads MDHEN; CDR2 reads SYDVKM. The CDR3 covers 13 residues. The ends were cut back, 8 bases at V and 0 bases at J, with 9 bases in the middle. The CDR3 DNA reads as TGTGCCAGCGGGCAGCCTAGCACAGATACGCAGTATTTT. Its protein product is CASGQPSTDTQYF.

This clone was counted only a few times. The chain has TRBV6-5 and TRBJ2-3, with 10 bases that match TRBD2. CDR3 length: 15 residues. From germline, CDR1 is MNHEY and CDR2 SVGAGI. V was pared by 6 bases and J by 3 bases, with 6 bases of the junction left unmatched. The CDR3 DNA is TGTGCCAGCAGGCCGGGACTAGCGCGAACAGATACGCAGTATTTT. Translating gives CASRPGLARTDTQYF.

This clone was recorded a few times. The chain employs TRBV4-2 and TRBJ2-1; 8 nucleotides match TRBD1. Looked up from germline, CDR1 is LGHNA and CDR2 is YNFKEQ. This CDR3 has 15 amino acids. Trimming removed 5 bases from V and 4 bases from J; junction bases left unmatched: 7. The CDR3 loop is CASSSWTGRYNEQFF. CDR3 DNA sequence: TGTGCCAGCAGCTCTTGGACAGGGCGATACAATGAGCAGTTCTTC.

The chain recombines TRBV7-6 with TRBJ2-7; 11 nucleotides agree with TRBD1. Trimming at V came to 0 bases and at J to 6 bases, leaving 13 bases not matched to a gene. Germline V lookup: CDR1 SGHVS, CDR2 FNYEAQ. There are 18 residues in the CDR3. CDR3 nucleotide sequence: TGTGCCAGCAGCTTAGCATGGAGGGCGGGGACAGGGGGGTCCGAGCAGTACTTC. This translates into CASSLAWRAGTGGSEQYF.

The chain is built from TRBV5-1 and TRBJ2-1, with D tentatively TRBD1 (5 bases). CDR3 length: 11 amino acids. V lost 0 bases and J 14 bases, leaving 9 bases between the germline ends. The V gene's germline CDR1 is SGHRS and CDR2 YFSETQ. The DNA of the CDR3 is TGCGCCAGCAGCTTGGGACAGAATGAGTTCTTC. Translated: CASSLGQNEFF.

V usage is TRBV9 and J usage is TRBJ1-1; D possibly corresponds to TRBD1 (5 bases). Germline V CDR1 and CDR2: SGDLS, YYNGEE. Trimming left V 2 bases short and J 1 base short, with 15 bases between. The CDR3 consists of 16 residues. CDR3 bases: TGTGCCAGCAGCGTCGGTGCCAGCAGGGCGAACACTGAAGCTTTCTTT. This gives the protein CASSVGASRANTEAFF.

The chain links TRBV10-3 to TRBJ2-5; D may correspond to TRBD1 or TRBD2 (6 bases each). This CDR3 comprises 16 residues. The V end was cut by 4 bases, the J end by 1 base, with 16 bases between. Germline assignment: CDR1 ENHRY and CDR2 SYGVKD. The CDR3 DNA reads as TGTGCCATCAGTGGCCGATCCGGGGGCCTCCAAGAGACCCAGTACTTC. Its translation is CAISGRSGGLQETQYF.

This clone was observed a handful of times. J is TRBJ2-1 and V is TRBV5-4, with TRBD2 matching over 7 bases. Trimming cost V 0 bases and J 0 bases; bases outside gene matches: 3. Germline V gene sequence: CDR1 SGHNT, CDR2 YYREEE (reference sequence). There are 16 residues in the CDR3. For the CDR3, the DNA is TGTGCCAGCAGCTTGGTTGGCGGGGGCTCCTACAATGAGCAGTTCTTC. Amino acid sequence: CASSLVGGGSYNEQFF.